Presented here are 8 T cell receptor beta chains from one specimen sequenced in a study of blood T cell repertoires in COVID-19 (dated by TCRdb to the early 2020s). Library preparation employed the immunoSEQ multiplex PCR assay. What TCRdb holds here is the immuneACCESS table cut down to in-frame rearrangements. Part of the clones is not present; checked against another copy, under half of the missing clones reflect an unresolved V gene, and the others are unexplained. For this sample there are about 330,000 clones; 87% appear just once. The top ten constitute roughly a tenth of the sample. Sequencing was performed on peripheral blood. The receptors shown here come from a man aged 25-45 years with COVID-19, enrolled during active disease.

The V gene is TRBV18, the J gene TRBJ2-5; 8 nucleotides agree with TRBD1. Germline loops: CDR1 KGHSH, CDR2 LQKENI. Losses at the gene ends were 1 base for V and 2 bases for J; bases not matched to a gene: 3. The CDR3 extends over 15 amino acids. This chain's CDR3 is CASSPLTGAQETQYF. The CDR3 region has the DNA TGTGCCAGCTCACCACTGACAGGGGCTCAAGAGACCCAGTACTTC.

This chain connects TRBV20-1 to TRBJ2-7; D is ambiguous. The germline CDR1 and CDR2 sequences are DFQATT and SNEGSKA (reference sequence). This CDR3 region has 12 residues. V was cut by 3 bases and J by 3 bases, with 9 bases left in between. The CDR3 sequence: CSASAVVYEQYF. In DNA, the CDR3 is TGCAGTGCTAGTGCGGTAGTCTACGAGCAGTACTTC.

The CDR3 nucleotides are TGTGCCAGCAGGGACCGGGACAGGGGAAATTCACCCCTCCACTTT. Translation gives CASRDRDRGNSPLHF. The chain links TRBV3-1 (or the pseudogene TRBV3-2) to TRBJ1-6; 10 bases fit TRBD1. The CDR3 contains 15 residues. V lost 6 bases to trimming and J lost 7 bases; unmatched junction nucleotides: 6. In germline, CDR1 is LGHDT, CDR2 YNNKEL (reference sequence).

The chain combines TRBV11-3 with TRBJ2-1; 7 bases line up with TRBD2. With V trimmed by 6 bases and J by 4 bases, 9 bases remained unmatched. CDR1 and CDR2 (germline): SGHNT, YENEEA. This CDR3 is built from 15 residues. The CDR3 DNA follows: TGTGCCAGCAGTAGAACGCCTAGCGGATACAATGAGCAGTTCTTC. Encoded protein: CASSRTPSGYNEQFF. The complete variable domain, with remaining parts taken from reference TRBV11-3 and TRBJ2-1, reads EAGVVQSPRYKIIEKKQPVAFWCNPISGHNTLYWYLQNLGQGPELLIRYENEEAVDDSQLPKDRFSAERLKGVDSTLKIQPAELGDSAVYLCASSRTPSGYNEQFFGPGTRLTVL.

The V and J genes are TRBV5-1 and TRBJ2-7, with 8 positions matching TRBD2. V was pared by 0 bases and J by 4 bases, with 6 bases of the junction left unmatched. This CDR3 has 15 residues. The germline CDR1 and CDR2 sequences are SGHRS and YFSETQ. This CDR3 is CASSLVIAGIYEQYF. The DNA of the CDR3 is TGCGCCAGCAGCTTGGTGATAGCGGGAATTTACGAGCAGTACTTC.

The chain couples TRBV18 to TRBJ2-7, with 9 bases fitting TRBD1. Looked up from germline, CDR1 is KGHSH and CDR2 is LQKENI. This CDR3 spans 15 amino acids. After removal of 6 bases from V and 3 bases from J, the junction contained 9 bases not matched to a gene. For the CDR3, the DNA is TGTGCCAGCTCCCTGGGACAGGGCCCTATCTACGAGCAGTACTTC. The encoded protein is CASSLGQGPIYEQYF.

CDR3 sequence: CASSLTGDRYGYTF. The CDR3 nucleotides are TGTGCCAGCAGCTTGACAGGGGATCGGTATGGCTACACCTTC. The chain uses TRBV5-4 and TRBJ1-2, with 7 bases fitting TRBD1. The germline CDR1 and CDR2 sequences are SGHNT and YYREEE (reference sequence). The CDR3 consists of 14 residues. V lost 1 base, J lost 5 bases, and 5 bases stayed unmatched.

This chain uses TRBV6-6 with TRBJ2-2; D uncertain. Germline CDR1 is MNHNY and CDR2 is SVGAGI (reference sequence). This CDR3 spans 11 amino acids. V lost 6 bases, J lost 6 bases, and 5 bases lay in between. DNA for the CDR3: TGTGCCAGCAGAGGAGCCGGGGAGCTGTTTTTT. Translation gives CASRGAGELFF.